The source of this TCR beta chain is a study of early T cells in non-severe SARS-CoV-2 infection. Study as a whole: Sequencing was performed on bulk RNA from unsorted whole blood, leaving chains unpaired.

The CDR3 is 13 amino acids. CDR1 DFQATT and CDR2 SNEGSKA come from the germline V gene (reference sequence). Trimming stripped 2 bases from V and 5 bases from J, with 12 bases between. TCRdb recomputed calls from the 5' RACE reads with MiXCR, one row per CDR3 protein. The data hold over 50,000 distinct CDR3 sequences, with roughly 12% observed a single time. Sequenced sample: whole blood. The gene calls are TRBV20-1 and TRBJ2-5; D call uncertain. This TCR came from an adult who was a healthcare worker with PCR-confirmed SARS-CoV-2 infection or an uninfected control (not recorded which). CDR3 sequence (DNA): TGCAGTGCTAGAACTCCGCCTGGGGAGACCCAGTACTTC. Its translation: CSARTPPGETQYF.